This T cell receptor beta chain was observed in a study of blood T cells in healthy people across ages. This clonotype has only a few counts. Its antigen is unidentified. The study's findings and limits: A greater number of naive CD4+ cells and higher diversity distinguished long-lived donors from aged donors. A strong correlation was found between TCR beta diversity and the percentage of naive T cells.

V dropped 5 bases and J dropped 7 bases, with 21 bases sitting between them. Germline CDR1 MNHEY, CDR2 SVGEGT. The CDR3 runs to 16 residues. With a J-beta primer mix and a sample-barcoded 5' primer, a second PCR ran roughly 6 to 12 cycles. Using its own MiXCR run on the 5' RACE reads, TCRdb lists one record per CDR3 protein. The sample has over 600,000 distinct CDR3 sequences; 40% to 45% are singletons. This sequence originates from a man of 80 years or more in good health. The sequencing input was blood. This rearrangement joins TRBV6-2 or TRBV6-3 to TRBJ2-1; TRBD2 might be the D (5 bases). DNA of the CDR3: TGTGCCAGCAGTCCCCTCTCGGGAAAGATGGGGAATGAGCAGTTCTTC. Translation: CASSPLSGKMGNEQFF.